This T cell receptor (beta chain) was sequenced for a study of cytomegalovirus exposure and HLA in healthy donors. Participants comprised healthy donors of bone marrow. Remarks on this clone: Antigen: not known.

Study-level points and caveats: Roughly uniform depth of sequencing across donors was assumed in presence/absence analyses. A few V segments could not be told apart, such as TRBV6-2 and TRBV6-3, and were left out.

PCR involved 60 Vbeta and 13 Jbeta primers. Generated by immunoSEQ multiplex PCR, the TCRdb table keeps only in-frame clones and is missing some. Of roughly 120,000 clones listed, less than 85% are singletons. Trimming at V came to 5 bases and at J to 4 bases, leaving 8 bases not matched to a gene. The length of the CDR3 is 15 residues. Looked up from germline, CDR1 is SGHTA and CDR2 is FQGNSA. The V and J genes are TRBV7-2 and TRBJ2-3; the match to TRBD2 covers 8 bases. The material sequenced was PBMCs. This receptor was identified in a middle-aged woman in good health and CMV-seronegative. CDR3: CASSRKAGVADTQYF. The CDR3 region has the DNA TGTGCCAGCAGCCGCAAAGCGGGAGTGGCAGATACGCAGTATTTT.